The clone carrying this TCR beta chain showed up many times. Its antigen is still unknown. Scientists made TCR beta libraries using quantitative 5'-RACE with molecular barcodes. From the 5' RACE reads, TCRdb called clonotypes with MiXCR, one entry per CDR3 protein. The repertoire consists of approximately 500,000 distinct CDR3 sequences, with approximately 12% occurring once and the leading ten covering nearly 7%. This sample was included in a study of CD8 T cells in ankylosing spondylitis. Study outcomes and limitations: Ankylosing spondylitis blood appeared to be characterized by a TCR beta motif of several highly homologous variants. Reportedly, matched ankylosing spondylitis synovial fluid was significantly enriched for disease-linked clones. Prior work had noted some motif variants in reactive arthritis blood and synovial fluid. Relatively scarce in peripheral blood, disease-linked clones were CD8+.

The germline V gene encodes CDR1 SNHLY and CDR2 FYNNEI. The CDR3 length is 15 residues. V was clipped by 1 base and J by 0 bases, with 9 bases between them. The TCR comes from a male donor with ankylosing spondylitis. Sequencing was done on a sample of blood, either unsorted or a sorted T cell fraction (not recorded which). The V and J genes are TRBV2 and TRBJ1-1; D remains ambiguous. CDR3: CASSEERRLNTEAFF. For the CDR3, the DNA is TGTGCCAGCAGTGAAGAAAGGCGTTTGAACACTGAAGCTTTCTTT.